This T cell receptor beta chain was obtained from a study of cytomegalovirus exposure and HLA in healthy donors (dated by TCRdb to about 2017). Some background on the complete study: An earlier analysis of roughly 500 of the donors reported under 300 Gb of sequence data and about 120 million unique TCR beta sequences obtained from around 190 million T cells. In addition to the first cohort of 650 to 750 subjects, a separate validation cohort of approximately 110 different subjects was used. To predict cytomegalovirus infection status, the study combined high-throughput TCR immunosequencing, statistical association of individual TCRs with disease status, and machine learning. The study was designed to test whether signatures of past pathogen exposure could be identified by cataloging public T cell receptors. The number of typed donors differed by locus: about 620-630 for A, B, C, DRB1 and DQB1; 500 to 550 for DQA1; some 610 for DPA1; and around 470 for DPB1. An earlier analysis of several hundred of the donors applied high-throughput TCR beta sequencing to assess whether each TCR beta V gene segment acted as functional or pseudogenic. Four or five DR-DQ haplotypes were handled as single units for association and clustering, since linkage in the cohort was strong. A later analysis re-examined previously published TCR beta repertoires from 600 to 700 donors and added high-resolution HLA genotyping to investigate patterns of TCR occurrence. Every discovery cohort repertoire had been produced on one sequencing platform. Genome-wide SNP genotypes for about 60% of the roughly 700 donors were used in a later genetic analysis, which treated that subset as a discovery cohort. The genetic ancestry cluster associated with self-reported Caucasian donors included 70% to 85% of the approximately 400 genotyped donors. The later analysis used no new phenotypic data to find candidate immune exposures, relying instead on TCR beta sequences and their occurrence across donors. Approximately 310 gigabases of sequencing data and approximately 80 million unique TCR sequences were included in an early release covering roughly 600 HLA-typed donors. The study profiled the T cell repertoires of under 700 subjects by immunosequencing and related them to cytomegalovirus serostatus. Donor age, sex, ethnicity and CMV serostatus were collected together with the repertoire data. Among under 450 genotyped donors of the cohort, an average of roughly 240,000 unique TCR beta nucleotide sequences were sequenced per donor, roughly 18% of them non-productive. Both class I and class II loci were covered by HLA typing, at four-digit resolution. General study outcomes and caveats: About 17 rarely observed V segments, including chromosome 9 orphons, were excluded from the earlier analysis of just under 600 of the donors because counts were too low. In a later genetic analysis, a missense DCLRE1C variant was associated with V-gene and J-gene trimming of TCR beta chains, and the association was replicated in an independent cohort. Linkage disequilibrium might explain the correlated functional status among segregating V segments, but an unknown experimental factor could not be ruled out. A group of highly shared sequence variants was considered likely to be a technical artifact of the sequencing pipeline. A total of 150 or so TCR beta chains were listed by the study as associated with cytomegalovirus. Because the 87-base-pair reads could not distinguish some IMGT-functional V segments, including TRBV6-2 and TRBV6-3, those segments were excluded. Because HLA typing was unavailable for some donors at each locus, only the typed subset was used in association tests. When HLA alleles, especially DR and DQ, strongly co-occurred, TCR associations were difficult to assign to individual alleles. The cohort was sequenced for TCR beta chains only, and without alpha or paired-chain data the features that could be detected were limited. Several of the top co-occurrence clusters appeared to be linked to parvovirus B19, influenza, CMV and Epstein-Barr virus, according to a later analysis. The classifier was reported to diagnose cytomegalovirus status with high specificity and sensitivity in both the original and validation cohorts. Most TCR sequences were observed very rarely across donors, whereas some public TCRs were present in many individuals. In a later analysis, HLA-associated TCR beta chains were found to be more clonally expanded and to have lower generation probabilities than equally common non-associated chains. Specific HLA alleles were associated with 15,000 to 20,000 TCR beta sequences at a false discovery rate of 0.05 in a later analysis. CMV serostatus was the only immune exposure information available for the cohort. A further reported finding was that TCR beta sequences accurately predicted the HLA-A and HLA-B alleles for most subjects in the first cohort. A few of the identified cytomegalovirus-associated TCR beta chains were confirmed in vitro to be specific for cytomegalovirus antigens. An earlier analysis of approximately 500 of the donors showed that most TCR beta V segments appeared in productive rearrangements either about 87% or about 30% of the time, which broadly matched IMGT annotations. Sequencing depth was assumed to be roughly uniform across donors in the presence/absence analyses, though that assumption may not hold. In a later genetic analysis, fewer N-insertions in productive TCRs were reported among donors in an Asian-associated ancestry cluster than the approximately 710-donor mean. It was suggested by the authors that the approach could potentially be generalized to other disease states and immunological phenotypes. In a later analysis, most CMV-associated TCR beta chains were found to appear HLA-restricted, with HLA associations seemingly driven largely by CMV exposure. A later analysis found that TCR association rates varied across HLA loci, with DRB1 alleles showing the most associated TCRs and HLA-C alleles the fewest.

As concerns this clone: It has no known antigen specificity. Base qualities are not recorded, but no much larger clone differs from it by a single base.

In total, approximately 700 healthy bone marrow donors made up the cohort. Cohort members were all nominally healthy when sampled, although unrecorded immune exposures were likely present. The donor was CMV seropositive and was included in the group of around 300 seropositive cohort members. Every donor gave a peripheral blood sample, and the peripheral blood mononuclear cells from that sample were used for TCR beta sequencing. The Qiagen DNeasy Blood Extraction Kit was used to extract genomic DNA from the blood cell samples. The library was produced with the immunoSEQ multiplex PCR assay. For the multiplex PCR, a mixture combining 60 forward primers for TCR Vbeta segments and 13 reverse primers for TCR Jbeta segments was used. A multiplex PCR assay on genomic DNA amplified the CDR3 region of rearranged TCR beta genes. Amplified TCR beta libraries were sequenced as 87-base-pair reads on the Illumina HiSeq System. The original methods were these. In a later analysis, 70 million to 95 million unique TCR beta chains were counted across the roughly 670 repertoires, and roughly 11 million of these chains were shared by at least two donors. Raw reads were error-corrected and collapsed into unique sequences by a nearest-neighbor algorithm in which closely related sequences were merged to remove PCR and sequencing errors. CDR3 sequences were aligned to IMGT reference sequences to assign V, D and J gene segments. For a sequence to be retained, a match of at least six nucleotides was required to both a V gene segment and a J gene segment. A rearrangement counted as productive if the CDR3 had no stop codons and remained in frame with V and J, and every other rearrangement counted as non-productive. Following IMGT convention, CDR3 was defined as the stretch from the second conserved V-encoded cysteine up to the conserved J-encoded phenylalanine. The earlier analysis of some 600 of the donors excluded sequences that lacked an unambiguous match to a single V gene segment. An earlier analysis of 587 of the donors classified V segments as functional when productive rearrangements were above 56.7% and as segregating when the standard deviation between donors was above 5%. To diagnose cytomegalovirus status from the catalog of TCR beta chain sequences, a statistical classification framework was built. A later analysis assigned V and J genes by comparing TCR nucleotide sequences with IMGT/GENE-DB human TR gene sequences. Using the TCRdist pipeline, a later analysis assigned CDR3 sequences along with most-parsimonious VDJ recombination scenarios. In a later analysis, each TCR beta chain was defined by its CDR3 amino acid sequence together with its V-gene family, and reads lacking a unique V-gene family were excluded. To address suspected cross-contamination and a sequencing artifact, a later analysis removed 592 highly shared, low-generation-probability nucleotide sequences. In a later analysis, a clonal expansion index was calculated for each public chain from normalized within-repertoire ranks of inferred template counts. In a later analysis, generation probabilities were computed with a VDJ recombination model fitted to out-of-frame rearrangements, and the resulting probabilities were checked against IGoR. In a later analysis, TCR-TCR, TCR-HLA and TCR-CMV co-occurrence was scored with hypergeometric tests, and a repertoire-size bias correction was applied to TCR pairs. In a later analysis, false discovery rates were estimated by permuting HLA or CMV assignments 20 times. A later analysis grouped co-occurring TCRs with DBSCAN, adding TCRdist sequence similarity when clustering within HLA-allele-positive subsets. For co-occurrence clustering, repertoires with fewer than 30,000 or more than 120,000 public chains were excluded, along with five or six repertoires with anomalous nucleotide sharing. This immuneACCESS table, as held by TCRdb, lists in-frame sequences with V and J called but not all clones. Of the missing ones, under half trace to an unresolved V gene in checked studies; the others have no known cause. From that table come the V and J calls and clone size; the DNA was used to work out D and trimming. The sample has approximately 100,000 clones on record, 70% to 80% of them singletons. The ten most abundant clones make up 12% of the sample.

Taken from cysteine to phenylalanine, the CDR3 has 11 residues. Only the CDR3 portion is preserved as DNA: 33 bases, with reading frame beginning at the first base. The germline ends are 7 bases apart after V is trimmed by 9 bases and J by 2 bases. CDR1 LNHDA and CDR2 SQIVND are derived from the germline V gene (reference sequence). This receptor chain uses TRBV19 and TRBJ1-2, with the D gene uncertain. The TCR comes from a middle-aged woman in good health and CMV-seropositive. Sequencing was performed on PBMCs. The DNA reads TGTGCCAGCACCAGGAACTATGGCTACACCTTC. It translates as CASTRNYGYTF.